This TCR beta chain stems from a study of response to subunit inactivated influenza vaccine (dated by TCRdb to 2016 to 2019). Some background on the complete study: Deep quantitative T cell receptor repertoire profiling was used in the study to track responses to a trivalent subunit inactivated influenza vaccine. Overall results and qualifications from the work: The authors suggested that each seasonal influenza vaccination may recruit only a limited number of new T cells.

CDR1 and CDR2 (GTSNPN, SVGIG) derive from the germline V gene (reference sequence). Trimming at the junction amounts to 0 bases on V and 1 base on J, and the germline ends lie 6 bases apart. From the cysteine through the phenylalanine, the CDR3 covers 13 amino acids. Of the read, only the CDR3 DNA is kept; its 39 bases are in frame from base 1. The library was built by means of RT-PCR. Instrument on record: Illumina HiSeq 2500. Through fastp at Q25 and MiXCR, TCRdb rebuilt clones from the public reads, retaining in-frame beta chains. Rows with one shared CDR3 protein collapse into an entry with the most common genes and DNA. The sample data list under 500,000 distinct CDR3 sequences, and over 9.5% of these were observed just once. Roughly 12% of the sample lies in the top ten. The time point label of this sample denotes: around 47 days after influenza vaccine administration. Of note for this clonotype: Its antigen is still unknown. Base qualities are not recorded, but no much larger clone differs from it by a single base.

The sequences come from PBMCs from blood, collected 40 to 50 days after vaccination. This clonotype was obtained from a middle-aged man who received an inactivated influenza vaccine. Donor details come from another sample of the same person, matched by shared clones. In this chain, TRBV30 is recombined with TRBJ1-2, with the D gene not confidently named. CDR3 reads: CAWSVTDNYGYTF. The nucleotide sequence reads TGTGCCTGGAGTGTTACAGATAACTATGGCTACACCTTC.